The clone carrying this T cell receptor (beta chain) was seen only a few times. Its antigen is currently unknown. The germline V gene encodes CDR1 MNHEY and CDR2 SMNVEV (reference sequence). Trimming cost V 4 bases and J 5 bases, with 12 bases left between them. The CDR3 length is 15 residues. The Oncomine TCR Beta short-read assay was what sequenced the DNA obtained from cultured CD4+ T cells. In TCRdb, the PCR reads were re-called with MiXCR into one record per CDR3 protein. The sample contains about 9,900 distinct CDR3 sequences, less than 40% of which appear only once. The data are from a study of vaccination and CD4 T cells after COVID-19. As for the study in general: The stimulating agents, overlapping spike peptides, came from SARS-CoV-2, HCoV-NL63, HCoV-OC43 and HCoV-229E.

The study's findings and limits: Looking at convalescent patients, 304 of their 307 vaccine-specific clones were spike mono-reactive.

Treatment of the sample: approximately 9-day PBMC culture with coronavirus spike peptide pools or control peptides (ViraFEST assay). Gathering of the CD4+ T cells, from the unexposed donor, took place before the COVID-19 pandemic (2011-2018). T cells were expanded with peptide pools, and expanded clonotypes were identified by TCR sequencing. Material: CD4+ T cells from blood, cultured in vitro. This chain connects TRBV27 to TRBJ1-6, with D perhaps matching TRBD1 (6 bases). The source is a human donor in good health. The DNA of the CDR3 is TGTGCCAGCAGTTACCGGGACATAGATAATTCACCCCTCCACTTT. This sequence encodes CASSYRDIDNSPLHF.